This TCR beta chain was sequenced during a study of cytomegalovirus exposure and HLA in healthy donors. Study-level results: Differences between HLA loci emerged in a later analysis of TCR association rates, with DRB1 most and HLA-C fewest. Altogether, 170 or so TCR beta chains were recorded as cytomegalovirus-associated.

Germline V gene data show CDR1 as SGHRS and CDR2 as YFSETQ. Trimming left V 4 bases short and J 1 base short, with 11 bases between. The CDR3 is 14 amino acids. This clone appeared a single time. Its antigen is unknown. Primers included in the PCR were 60 Vbeta and 13 Jbeta primers. Sequencing used immunoSEQ multiplex PCR; TCRdb keeps in-frame clones, though not all of them. This sample yields around 120,000 clones, of which 70% to 80% are seen a single time; 2.9% belongs to the top ten. The gene calls are TRBV5-1 and TRBJ2-5; perhaps TRBD2 as D (6 bases). This TCR came from a human donor in good health. Sequenced sample: PBMCs. In DNA form, the CDR3 reads TGCGCCAGCAGCGTGACTAGTCCCCAAGAGACCCAGTACTTC. Protein product: CASSVTSPQETQYF.